The sequence of this T cell receptor beta chain was determined in a study of CXCR4 blockade with PD-1 therapy in pancreatic cancer. Comment on this clone: Antigen specificity is unknown.

The germline CDR1 and CDR2 sequences are MDHEN and SYDVKM. This CDR3 comprises 12 residues. Trimming removed 11 bases from V and 5 bases from J, with 15 bases in between. Sequencing was performed with immunoSEQ multiplex PCR; in TCRdb, only in-frame clones are kept and a portion is missing. The table lists around 5,200 clones, about 44% of them singletons. Overall study findings and caveats: Only TCRbeta chains were sequenced here. Clone frequency correlated with its number of distinct nucleotide rearrangements. Survival did not correlate with tumor clonality, which averaged 0.14 versus 0.05.

The sequence was collected from a human donor with pancreatic ductal adenocarcinoma. This chain links TRBV28 with TRBJ1-1; possibly TRBD1 for D (5 bases). Input material: tumor tissue. The CDR3, as DNA: TGTGCCGGGGGGGAAGGGTTAACTGAAGCTTTCTTT. Protein sequence: CAGGEGLTEAFF.